Listed below are T cell receptor beta chains from one sample, sequenced in a study of blood T cell repertoires in COVID-19. The repertoire was sequenced with immunoSEQ multiplex PCR; TCRdb's copy has only in-frame clones and lacks some. The sample has roughly 430,000 clones, roughly 90% seen once. The specimen was PBMCs or T cells enriched from blood (not recorded which). All receptors come from a middle-aged woman with acute COVID-19. The conserved cysteine and the conserved F or W are not part of the CDR3 here. The D gene is left open where the match is weak.

cdr3_length: 12; v_call: TRBV5-1; d_call: NA; cdr3_aa: ASSRVGGNQPQH
cdr3_length: 17; v_call: TRBV5-8; d_call: TRBD1; cdr3_aa: ASSLGTGSPLSGANVLT
cdr3_length: 10; v_call: TRBV12-3/TRBV12-4; d_call: NA; cdr3_aa: ASSLKQGSQH
cdr3_length: 12; v_call: TRBV5-1; d_call: NA; cdr3_aa: ASSPGQTNQPQH
cdr3_length: 13; v_call: TRBV2; d_call: TRBD1; cdr3_aa: ASSLRDRGPRGYT
cdr3_length: 11; v_call: TRBV19; d_call: TRBD1; cdr3_aa: ATKGTGETEAF
cdr3_length: 13; v_call: TRBV5-6; d_call: TRBD1; cdr3_aa: ASSMLTGVNEKLF
cdr3_length: 11; v_call: TRBV4-1; d_call: NA; cdr3_aa: ASSLQGNTEAF
cdr3_length: 13; v_call: TRBV5-1; d_call: NA; cdr3_aa: ASSKPPGNQETQY
cdr3_length: 15; v_call: TRBV4-1; d_call: NA; cdr3_aa: ASSQVGTSSYNSPLH
cdr3_length: 11; v_call: TRBV24-1; d_call: NA; cdr3_aa: ATSDFGGYGYT
cdr3_length: 12; v_call: TRBV5-1; d_call: TRBD1; cdr3_aa: ASSLEQGGEKLF
cdr3_length: 15; v_call: TRBV2; d_call: TRBD1; cdr3_aa: ASSISWTGLLRDGYT
cdr3_length: 13; v_call: TRBV11-2; d_call: NA; cdr3_aa: ASSLGGRDNSPLH
cdr3_length: 11; v_call: TRBV29-1; d_call: TRBD1; cdr3_aa: SVTGGILGEQY
cdr3_length: 13; v_call: TRBV30; d_call: NA; cdr3_aa: AWSVGQITTGELF
cdr3_length: 13; v_call: TRBV6-1; d_call: NA; cdr3_aa: ASSDGWSSYNEQF
cdr3_length: 13; v_call: TRBV5-1; d_call: NA; cdr3_aa: ASRATGTGNTEAF
cdr3_length: 13; v_call: TRBV28; d_call: NA; cdr3_aa: ASSFPTGRDTEAF
cdr3_length: 12; v_call: TRBV6-6; d_call: NA; cdr3_aa: ASQGTAENSPLH
cdr3_length: 12; v_call: TRBV5-6; d_call: NA; cdr3_aa: ASSPGLSENIQY
cdr3_length: 14; v_call: TRBV25-1; d_call: TRBD1; cdr3_aa: ASSEITGANTGELF
cdr3_length: 12; v_call: TRBV3-1/TRBV3-2; d_call: NA; cdr3_aa: ASSRTILNYGYT
cdr3_length: 11; v_call: TRBV7-2; d_call: NA; cdr3_aa: ASSLEQQETQY
cdr3_length: 14; v_call: TRBV5-8; d_call: TRBD1; cdr3_aa: ASSLGDRPPNYGYT
cdr3_length: 11; v_call: TRBV6-5; d_call: NA; cdr3_aa: ASSYRRGGELF
cdr3_length: 10; v_call: TRBV7-9; d_call: TRBD1; cdr3_aa: ASSWTDRDQI
cdr3_length: 14; v_call: TRBV19; d_call: NA; cdr3_aa: ASSTGTSSYNSPLH
cdr3_length: 12; v_call: TRBV4-2; d_call: NA; cdr3_aa: ASSQETPSYEQY
cdr3_length: 9; v_call: TRBV25-1; d_call: NA; cdr3_aa: ASSRSYGYT
cdr3_length: 10; v_call: TRBV11-2; d_call: NA; cdr3_aa: ASSFQTDTQY
cdr3_length: 15; v_call: TRBV10-3; d_call: NA; cdr3_aa: AISDPMGKGVNYGYT
cdr3_length: 15; v_call: TRBV19; d_call: NA; cdr3_aa: ASSILDTFKYNSPLH
cdr3_length: 14; v_call: TRBV13; d_call: NA; cdr3_aa: ASSLGGRGRNQPQH
cdr3_length: 12; v_call: TRBV18; d_call: TRBD1; cdr3_aa: ASSPTGENTEAF
cdr3_length: 15; v_call: TRBV7-9; d_call: NA; cdr3_aa: ASSLSLTTGMGETQY
cdr3_length: 12; v_call: TRBV5-1; d_call: TRBD1; cdr3_aa: ATRPTGVNEKLF
cdr3_length: 15; v_call: TRBV21-1; d_call: NA; cdr3_aa: ASSKDTGEPLNTEAF
cdr3_length: 10; v_call: TRBV7-6; d_call: NA; cdr3_aa: ASSAGGDTQY
cdr3_length: 12; v_call: TRBV3-1/TRBV3-2; d_call: NA; cdr3_aa: ASSSDTSSYEQY
cdr3_length: 14; v_call: TRBV7-2; d_call: NA; cdr3_aa: ASSYLDSPSNTEAF
cdr3_length: 10; v_call: TRBV27; d_call: NA; cdr3_aa: ASRSSSYEQY
cdr3_length: 10; v_call: TRBV12-3/TRBV12-4; d_call: NA; cdr3_aa: ASKESGNGYT
cdr3_length: 13; v_call: TRBV30; d_call: NA; cdr3_aa: AWSVRGGGNSPLH
cdr3_length: 14; v_call: TRBV4-1; d_call: TRBD1; cdr3_aa: ASSQLTGGRTGGYT
cdr3_length: 12; v_call: TRBV25-1; d_call: NA; cdr3_aa: ASSEWGGNTEAF